These T cell receptor beta chains were read from a single sample in a study of T cell changes during pregnancy in multiple sclerosis. Measured with immunoSEQ multiplex PCR; TCRdb has only the in-frame clones, and not every one. This table holds over 45,000 clones, about 90% found once. Sequencing used CD4+ T cells from peripheral blood mononuclear cells, obtained in the first trimester of pregnancy. These receptors were collected from a female donor with multiple sclerosis, enrolled in a pregnancy study. Each CDR3 is given with its conserved first and last residue. Each record gives: J gene, D gene, V gene, CDR3 protein, CDR3 DNA. D genes are given only for firm matches.

j_call: TRBJ2-3
d_call: TRBD1
v_call: TRBV11-2
cdr3_aa: CASSLDLKGATDTQYF
cdr3_nt: TGTGCCAGCAGCTTAGATCTTAAGGGGGCCACAGATACGCAGTATTTT

j_call: TRBJ1-1
d_call: TRBD1
v_call: TRBV4-3
cdr3_aa: CASSQDPAGGTEAFF
cdr3_nt: TGCGCCAGCAGCCAAGACCCGGCAGGGGGCACTGAAGCTTTCTTT

j_call: TRBJ2-1
d_call: .
v_call: TRBV9
cdr3_aa: CASSVYGGEQFF
cdr3_nt: TGTGCCAGCAGCGTATATGGGGGCGAGCAGTTCTTC

j_call: TRBJ2-7
d_call: TRBD1
v_call: TRBV6-6
cdr3_aa: CASSYFRGSSYEQYF
cdr3_nt: TGTGCCAGCAGTTACTTCAGGGGGTCTTCCTACGAGCAGTACTTC

j_call: TRBJ2-7
d_call: .
v_call: TRBV18
cdr3_aa: CASSFRADNYEQYF
cdr3_nt: TGTGCCAGCTCATTCCGTGCAGATAACTACGAGCAGTACTTC

j_call: TRBJ1-3
d_call: TRBD1
v_call: TRBV5-6
cdr3_aa: CASRAGQGLRNTIYF
cdr3_nt: TGTGCCAGCAGGGCGGGACAGGGCTTGAGAAACACCATATATTTT

j_call: TRBJ2-7
d_call: .
v_call: TRBV7-8
cdr3_aa: CASSFRTATYEQYF
cdr3_nt: TGTGCCAGCAGCTTCCGGACAGCGACCTACGAGCAGTACTTC

j_call: TRBJ2-1
d_call: .
v_call: TRBV27
cdr3_aa: CASSRPRDRGQFF
cdr3_nt: TGTGCCAGCAGTCGACCCAGGGATAGGGGGCAGTTCTTC

j_call: TRBJ1-2
d_call: TRBD1
v_call: TRBV11-3
cdr3_aa: CASSLDGTDYGYTF
cdr3_nt: TGTGCCAGCAGCTTAGATGGGACAGACTATGGCTACACCTTC

j_call: TRBJ2-5
d_call: .
v_call: TRBV5-1
cdr3_aa: CASSLDRQETQYF
cdr3_nt: TGCGCCAGCAGCTTGGACAGACAAGAGACCCAGTACTTC

j_call: TRBJ2-3
d_call: .
v_call: TRBV15
cdr3_aa: CATSRQRVSGTSTDTQYF
cdr3_nt: TGTGCCACCAGCAGGCAACGAGTTAGCGGAACTAGCACAGATACGCAGTATTTT

j_call: TRBJ1-3
d_call: TRBD1
v_call: TRBV7-9
cdr3_aa: CASSPGTGIGDQGNTIYF
cdr3_nt: TGTGCCAGCAGCCCCGGGACAGGGATAGGTGATCAGGGAAACACCATATATTTT

j_call: TRBJ2-6
d_call: .
v_call: TRBV2
cdr3_aa: CASSRQLLSGANVLTF
cdr3_nt: TGTGCCAGCAGCAGACAGTTGCTCTCTGGGGCCAACGTCCTGACTTTC